Following are 21 T cell receptor beta chains from one sample sequenced in a study of T cells expressing NK-cell markers. TCRdb re-called the 5' RACE reads; every CDR3 protein appears as one record, without DNA. This sample's table has a few hundred thousand distinct CDR3 sequences. The source material was blood T cells: a sorted CD56 or NKG2C T cell subset, CD4+ or CD8+ T cells, or bulk PBMC T cells (not recorded which). The receptors were gathered from a man aged 18 to 70 in good health.

J is TRBJ2-1 and V is TRBV18; without DNA, the TCRdb call of TRBD2 cannot be checked. Germline V gene sequence: CDR1 KGHSH, CDR2 LQKENI. The CDR3 has 18 amino acids. The CDR3 sequence: CASSPSMVRLAGGSEQFF.

The rearrangement joins TRBV6-6 to TRBJ2-1; with no DNA, the TCRdb D assignment of TRBD2 cannot be verified. The CDR3 length is 13 residues. Germline V gene lookup returns CDR1 MNHNY and CDR2 SVGAGI (reference sequence). The CDR3 sequence is CASDSGGANEQFF.

V gene TRBV21-1 combines with J gene TRBJ2-3; TCRdb indicates TRBD2, and absent DNA this call remains unverified. TRBV21-1 is a recognized pseudogene. CDR3 length: 18 residues. The CDR3 sequence is CASSPAGLAGTSTDTQYF.

The CDR3 protein is CAISVSGYNSPLHF. This chain connects TRBV10-3 to TRBJ1-6. The CDR3 covers 14 residues. Per germline, CDR1 ENHRY and CDR2 SYGVKD.

The chain joins TRBV7-9 to TRBJ1-4; absent DNA, TCRdb's TRBD1 call cannot be checked. CDR1 is SEHNR, CDR2 FQNEAQ, per germline (reference sequence). This CDR3 is 16 amino acids long. This chain's CDR3 is CASSLQGGGLNEKLFF.

The V call is TRBV7-2, the J call TRBJ1-2; the D call of TRBD1 rests on TCRdb alone, since no DNA is present to check it. The CDR3 loop spans 15 amino acids. Germline V gene data show CDR1 as SGHTA and CDR2 as FQGNSA. CDR3 region: CASSLMKGQGSGYTF. The variable domain in full, with the rest retrieved from reference TRBV7-2 and TRBJ1-2, is GAGVSQSPSNKVTEKGKDVELRCDPISGHTALYWYRQSLGQGLEFLIYFQGNSAPDKSGLPSDRFSAERTGGSVSTLTIQRTQQEDSAVYLCASSLMKGQGSGYTFGSGTRLTVV.

The chain joins TRBV12-3 or TRBV12-4 to TRBJ2-2; the TRBD2 assignment by TCRdb is unverifiable without DNA. This CDR3 contains 18 residues. CDR3 loop: CASSFEAGRATTTGELFF.

J is TRBJ2-1 and V is TRBV3-1; the D gene TCRdb calls, TRBD1, cannot be checked with no DNA. This CDR3 is 13 amino acids long. The germline CDR1 and CDR2 sequences are LGHDT and YNNKEL (reference sequence). CDR3 in amino acids: CASSQLGAGEQFF.

This chain's CDR3 is CASSRDQGTEAFF. The chain joins TRBV7-3 to TRBJ1-1; no DNA is available, so the TRBD1 call from TCRdb remains unchecked. CDR3 length: 13 residues. Germline values: CDR1 SGHTA, CDR2 FQGTGA.

The rearrangement links TRBV7-6 to TRBJ2-7; TCRdb picks TRBD1, but there is no DNA to check that call. Germline V CDR1 and CDR2: SGHVS, FNYEAQ. This CDR3 region has 13 residues. CDR3 sequence: CASSLGTTTGQYF.

This chain uses TRBV14 with TRBJ1-1. CDR1 and CDR2 (germline): SGHDN, FVKESK. The CDR3 length is 16 residues. The CDR3 reads CASSQEVGGTLTEAFF.

The rearrangement joins TRBV27 to TRBJ2-2. This CDR3 spans 15 amino acids. Germline CDR1 is MNHEY and CDR2 is SMNVEV (reference sequence). This CDR3 is CASRRRGQNTGELFF.

V gene TRBV29-1 combines with J gene TRBJ2-3; TCRdb reports TRBD2, a call that lacks DNA to check it against. Germline lookup yields CDR1 SQVTM and CDR2 ANQGSEA. CDR3 length: 18 residues. The CDR3 loop is CSVEPGLAGGWEVDTQYF.

The chain uses TRBV7-9 and TRBJ2-3; TCRdb's D call of TRBD1 is untestable without DNA. CDR1 is SEHNR and CDR2 is FQNEAQ in the germline V gene (reference sequence). This CDR3 spans 14 amino acids. CDR3 region: CASSSDREGDTQYF. The complete variable domain, with remaining parts taken from reference TRBV7-9 and TRBJ2-3, reads DTGVSQNPRHKITKRGQNVTFRCDPISEHNRLYWYRQTLGQGPEFLTYFQNEAQLEKSRLLSDRFSAERPKGSFSTLEIQRTEQGDSAMYLCASSSDREGDTQYFGPGTRLTVL.

The chain links TRBV18 to TRBJ2-1; TCRdb outputs TRBD2, but without DNA this stays unchecked. Germline CDR1 and CDR2: KGHSH and LQKENI. This CDR3 comprises 15 residues. The CDR3 sequence: CASPTTAGGLGEQFF.

The chain recombines TRBV5-1 with TRBJ2-1; the TCRdb call, TRBD1, lacks DNA for checking. Per germline, CDR1 SGHRS and CDR2 YFSETQ. The length of the CDR3 is 15 residues. The CDR3 region is CASSHSTGYPNEQFF. Variable domain in full (rest from reference TRBV5-1 and TRBJ2-1): KAGVTQTPRYLIKTRGQQVTLSCSPISGHRSVSWYQQTPGQGLQFLFEYFSETQRNKGNFPGRFSGRQFSNSRSEMNVSTLELGDSALYLCASSHSTGYPNEQFFGPGTRLTVL.

The rearrangement joins TRBV12-3 or TRBV12-4 to TRBJ1-6; TCRdb picks TRBD1, but there is no DNA to check that call. The CDR3 length is 14 residues. The CDR3 loop is CASSFPGPNSPLHF.

The chain recombines TRBV6-1 with TRBJ2-2; without DNA, the TCRdb call of TRBD1 cannot be checked. This CDR3 spans 14 amino acids. Germline CDR1 and CDR2: MNHNS and SASEGT. CDR3 protein: CASRVQGSTGELFF.

V and J are TRBV2 and TRBJ2-3; the D call from TCRdb, TRBD2, cannot be confirmed without DNA. Looked up from germline, CDR1 is SNHLY and CDR2 is FYNNEI. This CDR3 spans 11 amino acids. The CDR3 sequence is CAITATDTQYF.

The V call is TRBV6-2 or TRBV6-3, the J call TRBJ2-7; no DNA is available, so the TRBD1 call from TCRdb remains unchecked. The CDR3 is made up of 16 amino acids. CDR1 and CDR2 (germline): MNHEY, SVGEGT. The CDR3: CASRNRDRSPTYEQYF.

The chain combines TRBV10-3 with TRBJ2-3. Germline CDR1 reads ENHRY; CDR2 reads SYGVKD. There are 13 residues in the CDR3. The CDR3 loop reads CAISEFMVDTQYF.